This T cell receptor (beta chain) was sequenced in a study of T cells after yellow fever vaccination. Whole-study findings and limits: From the bulk population, abundant clonotypes could contaminate and appear within FACS-sorted repertoires. Booster samples showed a return of most primary-vaccination clones (roughly 96% CD4, 80% to 90% CD8).

This clonotype occurred a few times. Antigen unknown. TCRdb redid the calling of the 5' RACE reads with MiXCR, one entry per CDR3 protein. This sample has 500,000 to 650,000 distinct CDR3 sequences; roughly 13% occur once, and the top ten carry around 15%. Deletions cut 7 bases from V and 1 base from J, with 12 bases between. Germline V CDR1 and CDR2: MNHNS, SASEGT. The CDR3 covers 14 residues. This chain joins TRBV6-1 and TRBJ2-3; TRBD1 is a possible D gene (5 bases). This sample comprised PBMCs, obtained on the day of the yellow fever booster vaccination. The source of this sequence is a man aged 30-40 years who received the YFV17D yellow fever vaccine. DNA for the CDR3: TGTGCCAGCAACCCAGGACATGGCACAGATACGCAGTATTTT. Protein product: CASNPGHGTDTQYF.